This T cell receptor beta chain came from a study of blood T cell repertoires in COVID-19. Study-level information: Samples came from the United States, Italy and Spain, spanning acute and convalescent COVID-19. T cells, B-cell-depleted T cells, or PBMCs provided the cDNA or gDNA that served as material.

Methods used by the authors: How many nucleated cells were present was estimated from reference gene primer amplification. The assay was immunoSEQ multiplex PCR, and TCRdb's table has in-frame clones only and misses some. V and J calls and clone size are those listed in that table; D and trimming were worked out from the DNA. The profile shows some 150,000 clones, around nine tenths of them singletons. CDR3 length equals 15 residues. Trimming removed 1 base at V and 5 bases at J, with 12 bases between. Germline V lookup: CDR1 MDHEN, CDR2 SYDVKM. Only one count was recorded for this clone. The V call is TRBV28, the J call TRBJ1-5; D not certain. The sample consisted of peripheral blood. This sequence originates from a human donor in a cohort sampled during active COVID-19. For the CDR3, the DNA is TGTGCCAGCAGTTTATTGCGGGTACCGGATCAGCCCCAGCATTTT. Residues: CASSLLRVPDQPQHF. Using reference TRBV28 and TRBJ1-5 for the parts outside the CDR3, the full variable domain is DVKVTQSSRYLVKRTGEKVFLECVQDMDHENMFWYRQDPGLGLRLIYFSYDVKMKEKGDIPEGYSVSREKKERFSLILESASTNQTSMYLCASSLLRVPDQPQHFGDGTRLSIL.